This passage covers 26 T cell receptor beta chains from one sample sequenced in a study of shared T cell receptors in the human thymus (dated by TCRdb to about 2021). The library was built by means of the immunoSEQ multiplex PCR assay. TCRdb re-hosts the immuneACCESS table, in-frame sequences only. Its copies lack some clones; in the studies checked, an unresolved V gene accounts for under half of them, and the cause for the rest is not known. The sample table contains about 380,000 clones; only one count was recorded for roughly 94% of them. The top ten clones comprise roughly 0.02% of the sample. The specimen was thymocytes. The origin of the receptors is a human donor.

The CDR3: CASSPTGAASSYNEQFF. In DNA form, the CDR3 reads TGTGCCAGCAGCCCGACCGGAGCGGCCAGCTCCTACAATGAGCAGTTCTTC. The chain couples TRBV13 to TRBJ2-1, with D possibly TRBD2 on 5 matching bases. This CDR3 contains 17 residues. The germline V and J ends were trimmed by 5 bases and 0 bases, with 17 bases remaining between them. CDR1 and CDR2 from the germline V gene are PRHDT and FYEKMQ (reference sequence). The full variable domain, with the rest looked up from reference TRBV13 and TRBJ2-1, is AAGVIQSPRHLIKEKRETATLKCYPIPRHDTVYWYQQGPGQDPQFLISFYEKMQSDKGSIPDRFSAQQFSDYHSELNMSSLELGDSALYFCASSPTGAASSYNEQFFGPGTRLTVL.

V is TRBV6-6 and J is TRBJ2-1; no reliable D call. Looked up from germline, CDR1 is MNHNY and CDR2 is SVGAGI (reference sequence). The germline V and J ends were trimmed by 1 base and 10 bases, with 11 bases remaining between them. The CDR3 runs 13 residues. For the CDR3, the DNA is TGTGCCAGCAGTTACTTGGACCCTCGAGAGCAGTTCTTC. Translated, it gives CASSYLDPREQFF.

J is TRBJ2-3 and V is TRBV25-1; 7 nucleotides align to TRBD1. The J segment lost 5 bases and the V segment lost 1 base, leaving 6 bases of the junction unmatched. Germline V gives CDR1 MGHDK, CDR2 SYGVNS. CDR3 length: 15 amino acids. The CDR3 nucleotides read TGTGCCAGCAGTGAATTAGCACCAGGGGGAGATACGCAGTATTTT. It specifies CASSELAPGGDTQYF.

The chain joins TRBV6-5 to TRBJ2-1; TRBD2 matches 10 bases. Trimming at V came to 6 bases and at J to 4 bases, leaving 6 bases not matched to a gene. CDR1 and CDR2 from the germline V gene are MNHEY and SVGAGI. The CDR3 loop spans 15 amino acids. CDR3 region: CASSNGLAVYNEQFF. CDR3 nucleotides: TGTGCCAGCAGCAATGGACTAGCGGTTTACAATGAGCAGTTCTTC.

V is TRBV27 and J is TRBJ2-1; D not certain. The CDR3 has 13 amino acids. Germline V lookup: CDR1 MNHEY, CDR2 SMNVEV (reference sequence). V was trimmed by 10 bases and J by 9 bases, leaving 19 bases between them. The CDR3 DNA sequence: TGTGCCAAAAGAGGTCATCCTCACGGTGAGCAGTTCTTC. Amino acids: CAKRGHPHGEQFF.

The CDR3 sequence: CASSIDPSRDEAFF. Written as DNA, the CDR3 is TGTGCCAGTAGTATAGATCCCAGCCGTGATGAAGCTTTCTTT. V and J are TRBV19 and TRBJ1-1; D remains ambiguous. The CDR3 loop spans 14 amino acids. The V end was cut by 0 bases, the J end by 7 bases, with 12 bases between. The V gene's germline CDR1 is LNHDA and CDR2 SQIVND (reference sequence).

The chain joins TRBV27 to TRBJ2-3; D might be TRBD2 (6 bases). CDR3 size: 16 residues. The V and J ends lost 7 bases and 1 base respectively, with 18 bases between them. Germline V gives CDR1 MNHEY, CDR2 SMNVEV (reference sequence). CDR3 region: CASTKGQGLGTDTQYF. The CDR3 DNA sequence: TGTGCCAGCACCAAAGGTCAGGGACTGGGCACAGATACGCAGTATTTT.

The chain has TRBV29-1 and TRBJ2-1, with D possibly being TRBD1 or TRBD2 (6 bases each). The CDR3 has 12 residues. Germline assignment: CDR1 SQVTM and CDR2 ANQGSEA. Trimming took off 7 bases at V and 6 bases at J, with 13 bases between the two ends. The CDR3 is CSASGGLNEQFF. DNA for the CDR3: TGCAGCGCTTCCGGGGGCCTCAATGAGCAGTTCTTC.

The chain joins TRBV5-6 to TRBJ1-2, with D unresolved. The germline V gene encodes CDR1 SGHDT and CDR2 YYEEEE. The CDR3 runs to 14 residues. The V end lost 1 base, the J end lost 4 bases, and 11 bases lay between the germline ends. This CDR3 is CASSLPVGSYGYTF. The CDR3 DNA sequence: TGTGCCAGCAGCTTGCCCGTGGGTAGCTATGGCTACACCTTC. The complete variable domain, with remaining parts taken from reference TRBV5-6 and TRBJ1-2, reads DAGVTQSPTHLIKTRGQQVTLRCSPKSGHDTVSWYQQALGQGPQFIFQYYEEEERQRGNFPDRFSGHQFPNYSSELNVNALLLGDSALYLCASSLPVGSYGYTFGSGTRLTVV.

CDR3 residues: CASSVGTSGGGNEQFF. The DNA of the CDR3 is TGTGCCAGCAGTGTTGGGACTAGCGGAGGAGGGAATGAGCAGTTCTTC. The chain couples TRBV27 to TRBJ2-1; 11 bases align to TRBD2. CDR1 and CDR2 from the germline V gene are MNHEY and SMNVEV (reference sequence). V lost 5 bases to trimming and J lost 7 bases; unmatched junction nucleotides: 10. The CDR3 extends over 16 amino acids.

V gene TRBV28 combines with J gene TRBJ2-3; no clear D gene. This CDR3 spans 16 amino acids. The V gene lost 4 bases and the J gene lost 0 bases, with 14 bases spanning the gap. Per germline, CDR1 MDHEN and CDR2 SYDVKM. CDR3 sequence reads: CASSSRHNTSTDTQYF. CDR3 bases: TGTGCCAGCAGTTCTAGGCACAATACGAGCACAGATACGCAGTATTTT.

DNA of the CDR3: TGTGCCAGCAGTGCAACCCAGGGCGAGTCTCACGAGCAGTACTTC. Translating it yields CASSATQGESHEQYF. The genes are TRBV6-1 and TRBJ2-7, with TRBD1 as a possible D gene (5 bases). The CDR3 runs 15 residues. The germline gives CDR1 MNHNS, CDR2 SASEGT. Trimming removed 4 bases from V and 5 bases from J, with 18 bases in between.

The chain is built from TRBV4-1 and TRBJ2-1, with D possibly being TRBD2 (6 bases). In germline, CDR1 is MGHRA, CDR2 YSYEKL. The V end was cut by 0 bases, the J end by 0 bases, with 12 bases between. The CDR3 is 17 amino acids. CDR3 sequence: CASSQDYRLDSYNEQFF. CDR3 sequence (DNA): TGCGCCAGCAGCCAAGATTATAGACTAGACTCCTACAATGAGCAGTTCTTC.

This clone was picked up one time. The rearrangement uses TRBV21-1 and TRBJ1-5. TRBV21-1 is described as a pseudogene. This CDR3 comprises 17 residues. For the CDR3, the DNA is TGTGCCAGCAGCATTCGAGGAGGGGGTATTGGCAATCAGCCCCAGCATTTT. Amino acids: CASSIRGGGIGNQPQHF.

The chain couples TRBV7-8 to TRBJ1-1; tentative D call: TRBD1 (5 bases). In germline, CDR1 is SGHVS, CDR2 FQNEAQ. This CDR3 comprises 17 residues. V gave up 0 bases and J gave up 5 bases, with 19 bases separating them. CDR3 region: CASSLALSGGIGTEAFF. The CDR3 nucleotides read TGTGCCAGCAGCTTAGCGCTAAGTGGGGGAATCGGGACTGAAGCTTTCTTT.

This sequence joins TRBV27 and TRBJ2-3; D might be TRBD2 (6 bases). The CDR3 is 16 amino acids. Germline V lookup: CDR1 MNHEY, CDR2 SMNVEV (reference sequence). Trimming pared 3 bases from V and 3 bases from J, leaving 16 bases between. The CDR3 DNA is TGTGCCAGCAGTTTGTCGGGGGAAAGGAGGACAGATACGCAGTATTTT. Translation gives CASSLSGERRTDTQYF.

The chain employs TRBV5-1 and TRBJ1-1; no clear D gene. CDR1 is SGHRS, CDR2 YFSETQ, per germline. V lost 0 bases to trimming and J lost 3 bases, with 12 bases between them. CDR3 length: 15 amino acids. This chain's CDR3 is CASSLDPLRDTEAFF. The CDR3 DNA is TGCGCCAGCAGCTTGGATCCCCTTAGGGACACTGAAGCTTTCTTT.

The chain employs TRBV14 and TRBJ2-7, with D possibly being TRBD2 (9 bases). Germline V gene lookup returns CDR1 SGHDN and CDR2 FVKESK. This CDR3 spans 20 amino acids. The V and J ends lost 3 bases and 1 base respectively, with 28 bases between them. DNA for the CDR3: TGTGCCAGCAGCCAGGCGGGGGGGGACAGGCGCTTCAATGGATCCTACGAGCAGTACTTC. It translates to CASSQAGGDRRFNGSYEQYF.

The J gene is TRBJ1-2, the V gene TRBV15; D possibly corresponds to TRBD1 (6 bases). Germline values: CDR1 LNHNV, CDR2 YYDKDF (reference sequence). V lost 5 bases to trimming and J lost 2 bases, with 18 bases between them. The CDR3 covers 16 residues. CDR3: CATSLTRFTGNYGYTF. DNA of the CDR3: TGTGCCACCAGCCTTACCAGGTTTACAGGGAACTATGGCTACACCTTC.

This clone was observed once. CDR3 sequence: CASSIQGRQPQHF. Here the CDR3 DNA reads TGTGCCAGTAGTATCCAGGGGCGACAGCCCCAGCATTTT. The gene calls are TRBV19 and TRBJ1-5; a possible D gene is TRBD1 (6 bases). The CDR3 is 13 amino acids. V was clipped by 3 bases and J by 7 bases, with 10 bases between them. CDR1 and CDR2 from the germline V gene are LNHDA and SQIVND (reference sequence).

This clone was recorded only once. The V and J genes are TRBV5-1 and TRBJ2-7; the D gene is possibly TRBD2 (6 bases). Per germline, CDR1 SGHRS and CDR2 YFSETQ. Trimming took off 4 bases at V and 6 bases at J, with 14 bases between the two ends. The CDR3 is made up of 13 amino acids. DNA of the CDR3: TGCGCCAGCAGCCCGGGGGTCTCTCGCGAGCAGTACTTC. Amino acid sequence: CASSPGVSREQYF.

V usage is TRBV7-4 and J usage is TRBJ2-5; possible D gene TRBD2, 6 bases. The ends were cut back, 4 bases at V and 5 bases at J, with 14 bases in the middle. The germline V gene has CDR1 SGHVT and CDR2 SQSDAQ. This CDR3 region has 14 residues. CDR3 in amino acids: CASSSDREWETQYF. The CDR3 region has the DNA TGTGCCAGCAGCTCGGACCGGGAGTGGGAGACCCAGTACTTC.

V is TRBV9 and J is TRBJ1-2, with TRBD1 matching over 7 bases. Per the germline V gene, CDR1 is SGDLS and CDR2 is YYNGEE. J lost 8 bases, V lost 4 bases, and 8 bases had no gene match. CDR3 length: 13 residues. The CDR3 sequence: CASSPRDRGGYTF. The CDR3 nucleotides read TGTGCCAGCAGCCCCCGGGACAGAGGGGGCTACACCTTC.

This chain uses TRBV4-1 with TRBJ2-1; D possibly uses TRBD1 or TRBD2 (5 bases each). The CDR3 length is 14 residues. Germline lookup yields CDR1 MGHRA and CDR2 YSYEKL. V was clipped by 6 bases and J by 4 bases, with 13 bases between them. Here the CDR3 reads CASSPGRYYNEQFF. CDR3 nucleotides: TGCGCCAGCAGTCCGGGACGGTATTACAATGAGCAGTTCTTC.

The genes are TRBV11-3 and TRBJ2-5, with 7 bases that match TRBD2. The V segment lost 5 bases and the J segment 7 bases; nucleotides outside the gene matches: 10. The CDR3 has 14 amino acids. Germline assignment: CDR1 SGHNT and CDR2 YENEEA. The CDR3 here is CASSQRDSHGTQYF. The CDR3 DNA follows: TGTGCCAGCAGCCAGCGGGACTCCCATGGGACCCAGTACTTC.

The J gene is TRBJ1-1, the V gene TRBV7-4, with 7 bases that match TRBD1. Germline CDR1 and CDR2: SGHVT and SQSDAQ. Germline trimming cut 3 bases from V and 0 bases from J; bases unmatched to any gene: 7. This CDR3 contains 16 residues. The CDR3 protein is CASSLRQGHLNTEAFF. The CDR3 nucleotides are TGTGCCAGCAGCTTGAGACAGGGTCATTTGAACACTGAAGCTTTCTTT.